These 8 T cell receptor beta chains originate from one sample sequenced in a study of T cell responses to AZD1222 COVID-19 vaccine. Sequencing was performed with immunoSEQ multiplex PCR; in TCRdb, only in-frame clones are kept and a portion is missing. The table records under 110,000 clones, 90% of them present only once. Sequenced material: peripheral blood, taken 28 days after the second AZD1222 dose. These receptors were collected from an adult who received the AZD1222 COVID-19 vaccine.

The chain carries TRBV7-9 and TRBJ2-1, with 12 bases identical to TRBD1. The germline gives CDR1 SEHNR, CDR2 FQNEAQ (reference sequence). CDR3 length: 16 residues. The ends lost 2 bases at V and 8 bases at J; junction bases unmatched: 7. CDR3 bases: TGTGCCAGCAGCTTATTGGTGGGACAGGGGGCACATGAGCAGTTCTTC. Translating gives CASSLLVGQGAHEQFF.

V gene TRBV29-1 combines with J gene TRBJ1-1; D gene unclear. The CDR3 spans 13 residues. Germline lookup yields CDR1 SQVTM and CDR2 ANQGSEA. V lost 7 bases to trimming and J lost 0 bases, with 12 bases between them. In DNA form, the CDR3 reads TGCAGCGATGTGATTGAGCTGAACACTGAAGCTTTCTTT. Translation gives CSDVIELNTEAFF.

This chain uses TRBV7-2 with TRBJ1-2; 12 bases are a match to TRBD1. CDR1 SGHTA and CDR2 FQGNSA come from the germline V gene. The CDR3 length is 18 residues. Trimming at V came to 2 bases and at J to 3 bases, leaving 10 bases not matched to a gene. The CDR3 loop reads CASSLTPGQGASYYGYTF. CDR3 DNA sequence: TGTGCCAGCAGCTTAACCCCGGGACAGGGGGCCTCCTACTATGGCTACACCTTC.

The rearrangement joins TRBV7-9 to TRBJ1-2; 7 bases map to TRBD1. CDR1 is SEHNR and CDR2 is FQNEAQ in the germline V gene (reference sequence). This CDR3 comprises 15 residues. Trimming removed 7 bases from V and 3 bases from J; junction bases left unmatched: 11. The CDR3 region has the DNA TGTGCCAGCACCAAAGACAGGGTGTTTCACTATGGCTACACCTTC. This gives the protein CASTKDRVFHYGYTF.

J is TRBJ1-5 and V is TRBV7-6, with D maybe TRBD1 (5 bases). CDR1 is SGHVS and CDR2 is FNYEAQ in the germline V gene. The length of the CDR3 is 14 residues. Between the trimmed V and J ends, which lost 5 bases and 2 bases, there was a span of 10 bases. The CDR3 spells CASSKQGGNQPQHF. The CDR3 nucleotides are TGTGCCAGCAGCAAGCAGGGCGGCAATCAGCCCCAGCATTTT.

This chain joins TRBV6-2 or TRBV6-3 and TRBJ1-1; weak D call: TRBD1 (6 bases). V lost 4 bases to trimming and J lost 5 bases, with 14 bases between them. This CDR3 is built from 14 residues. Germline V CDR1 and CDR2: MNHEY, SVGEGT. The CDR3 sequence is CASSSPGRGTEAFF. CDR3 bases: TGTGCCAGCAGTTCCCCCGGGAGGGGGACTGAAGCTTTCTTT.

The CDR3 loop reads CASSPDGSQPQHF. DNA of the CDR3: TGCGCCAGCAGTCCCGACGGTAGTCAGCCCCAGCATTTT. The chain employs TRBV5-1 and TRBJ1-5; D gene unclear. Trimming stripped 5 bases from V and 6 bases from J, with 12 bases between. Germline V gene lookup returns CDR1 SGHRS and CDR2 YFSETQ. This CDR3 spans 13 amino acids.

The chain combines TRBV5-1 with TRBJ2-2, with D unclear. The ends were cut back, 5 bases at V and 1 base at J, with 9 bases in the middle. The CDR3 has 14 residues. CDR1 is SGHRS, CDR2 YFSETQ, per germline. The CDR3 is CASRWSENTGELFF. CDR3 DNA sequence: TGCGCCAGCAGGTGGTCGGAGAACACCGGGGAGCTGTTTTTT.